This T cell receptor (beta chain) was sequenced for a study of blood T cell repertoires in COVID-19. The germline V gene encodes CDR1 LGHDT and CDR2 YNNKEL (reference sequence). This CDR3 contains 15 residues. The germline V and J ends were trimmed by 7 bases and 0 bases, with 13 bases remaining between them. In the authors' methods: Cell counts per sample came from amplifying reference gene primers. Data came from immunoSEQ multiplex PCR; TCRdb stores just in-frame clones and leaves some out. For V, J and clone size, that table is used; D and trimming come from the DNA. Of 330,000 or so clones in the sample, roughly 86% are singletons; the top ten hold over 1%. This clone was seen once. Cohorts were determined from participant-reported clinical history.

This clonotype was sampled from a woman aged 25-40 years who had been exposed to COVID-19. Material for sequencing was PBMCs or T cells enriched from blood (not recorded which). This chain links TRBV3-1 (or the pseudogene TRBV3-2) with TRBJ2-1; tentative D call: TRBD2 (5 bases). CDR3 coding DNA: TGTGCCAGCACCTCCAGAGCGGACTCCTACAATGAGCAGTTCTTC. Translating gives CASTSRADSYNEQFF.